The source of this T cell receptor beta chain is a study of control samples from healthy donors and cancer patients (dated by TCRdb to the early 2020s). Library preparation employed the immunoSEQ multiplex PCR assay. The immuneACCESS repertoire file appears here via TCRdb, limited to in-frame rearrangements. These files lack a portion of the clones; in checked studies, under half of the deficit traces to unresolved V genes, and the cause of the others is not known. The sample table holds about 100,000 clones, of which around 85% were seen once. Approximately 19% of the sample rests with the top ten. Trimmed from V: 6 bases; trimmed from J: 5 bases; junction bases lacking a gene match: 10. The germline V gene encodes CDR1 LNHDA and CDR2 SQIVND (reference sequence). The CDR3 contains 16 residues, cysteine and phenylalanine counted. Kept here is only the CDR3 DNA, which spans 48 bases and is read in frame from base 1.

A remark on this clone: Its antigen specificity is not known. No quality values exist for individual bases; no much larger clone is one base distant.

The TCR was taken from a man younger than 45 in good health. The rearranged chain carries TRBV19 and TRBJ1-5; 10 central nucleotides agree with TRBD1. Source material: blood. The CDR3 reads as follows: CASSARTGGRHQPQHF. Read as DNA, the sequence is TGTGCCAGTAGCGCAAGGACAGGGGGTCGCCATCAGCCCCAGCATTTT.